Each of the 19 T cell receptor beta chains below was sequenced from the same sample in a study of T cells in Graves' hyperthyroidism and ophthalmopathy. RNA transcripts gave rise to amplified TCR beta CDR3 regions. The TCR CDR3 first-round RT-PCR relied on the HTBI primer set. TCRdb independently ran MiXCR on the multiplex PCR reads; one entry per CDR3 protein. Here the sample spans 500,000 to 650,000 distinct CDR3 sequences, about 14% being singletons. The sequencing sample was made of blood. These receptors originate from a woman aged 50 to 60 with Graves' ophthalmopathy.

This clonotype has ten or more counts. The chain has TRBV9 and TRBJ2-1, with 8 bases matching TRBD2. Trimming at V came to 0 bases and at J to 5 bases, leaving 4 bases not matched to a gene. In germline, CDR1 is SGDLS, CDR2 YYNGEE. This CDR3 is 15 amino acids long. CDR3 residues: CASSVDTSGHNEQFF. In nucleotides, the CDR3 is TGTGCCAGCAGCGTAGATACTAGCGGTCACAATGAGCAGTTCTTC.

J is TRBJ2-2 and V is TRBV9; D gene ambiguous. Per germline, CDR1 SGDLS and CDR2 YYNGEE. The CDR3 sequence is 17 residues long. V was cut by 4 bases and J by 3 bases, with 19 bases left in between. This chain's CDR3 is CASSLEALTWDTGELFF. CDR3 bases: TGTGCCAGCAGCTTAGAGGCCCTGACGTGGGACACCGGGGAGCTGTTTTTT.

The rearrangement uses TRBV19 and TRBJ2-2; tentatively, D is TRBD2 (5 bases). CDR1 LNHDA and CDR2 SQIVND come from the germline V gene (reference sequence). The CDR3 spans 16 residues. The V end was cut by 3 bases, the J end by 6 bases, with 17 bases between. CDR3 nucleotides: TGTGCCAGTAGTATTTCCGGAGGTCTCTTGGCCGGGGAGCTGTTTTTT. Encoded protein: CASSISGGLLAGELFF.

In this sample, this clonotype turned up a few times. A much larger clone lies a single base off, so this may be a read error. This rearrangement joins TRBV28 to TRBJ1-1; D unclear. CDR1 MDHEN and CDR2 SYDVKM come from the germline V gene. This CDR3 is built from 14 residues. Here the CDR3 DNA reads TGTACCAGCAGTTTGGTACAGATTAACACTGAAGCTTTCTTT. Encoded protein: CTSSLVQINTEAFF.

The J gene is TRBJ2-7, the V gene TRBV5-4; 7 bases align to TRBD2. Germline trimming cut 3 bases from V and 4 bases from J; bases unmatched to any gene: 13. CDR1 and CDR2 (germline): SGHNT, YYREEE (reference sequence). This CDR3 comprises 16 residues. The CDR3 bases are TGTGCCAGCAGCTCCCCTGGCAGCGGGAAAGGTTACGAGCAGTACTTC. Translation gives CASSSPGSGKGYEQYF.

This chain uses TRBV7-9 with TRBJ2-1, with D possibly matching TRBD2 (6 bases). CDR3 size: 14 residues. Per the germline V gene, CDR1 is SEHNR and CDR2 is FQNEAQ (reference sequence). V was clipped by 7 bases and J by 6 bases, with 16 bases between them. The CDR3 DNA sequence: TGTGCCAGCAACCAGGGTTCGCGGGGCAATGAGCAGTTCTTC. Amino acids: CASNQGSRGNEQFF.

This clonotype was counted ten times or more. The chain recombines TRBV12-3 or TRBV12-4 with TRBJ1-5; perhaps TRBD1 as D (6 bases). This CDR3 has 15 residues. V shed 5 bases and J shed 0 bases, with 11 bases lying between them. CDR3 sequence reads: CASSVQGSSNQPQHF. The CDR3, as DNA: TGTGCCAGCAGTGTCCAGGGGTCTAGCAATCAGCCCCAGCATTTT.

The table lists this clonotype with many counts. The J gene is TRBJ1-1, the V gene TRBV18, with D unclear. The germline CDR1 and CDR2 sequences are KGHSH and LQKENI. V lost 2 bases and J 0 bases, leaving 13 bases between the germline ends. CDR3 size: 16 residues. CDR3 in amino acids: CASSPTRGSMNTEAFF. The CDR3 DNA follows: TGTGCCAGCTCACCAACGCGAGGATCCATGAACACTGAAGCTTTCTTT.

This clonotype was detected ten times or more. The V call is TRBV24-1, the J call TRBJ2-1, with TRBD2 as a possible D gene (5 bases). The length of the CDR3 is 13 residues. V was cut by 5 bases and J by 3 bases, with 7 bases left in between. CDR1 and CDR2 from the germline V gene are KGHDR and SFDVKD. The CDR3 region has the DNA TGTGCCACCAGTGGAGGGAGCTACAATGAGCAGTTCTTC. Its translation: CATSGGSYNEQFF.

The chain joins TRBV14 to TRBJ1-3, with D uncertain. The CDR3 is 17 residues long. V was trimmed by 2 bases and J by 2 bases, leaving 16 bases between them. Germline CDR1 SGHDN, CDR2 FVKESK. CDR3 sequence reads: CASSQRFFTPPGNTIYF. The CDR3 nucleotides read TGTGCCAGCAGCCAAAGGTTCTTCACCCCACCTGGAAACACCATATATTTT. Based on the CDR3 plus reference TRBV14 and TRBJ1-3, the full variable domain is EAGVTQFPSHSVIEKGQTVTLRCDPISGHDNLYWYRRVMGKEIKFLLHFVKESKQDESGMPNNRFLAERTGGTYSTLKVQPAELEDSGVYFCASSQRFFTPPGNTIYFGEGSWLTVV.

This CDR3 is CASDKGAGQPQHF. The DNA for the CDR3 is TGTGCTAGTGACAAGGGGGCGGGTCAGCCCCAGCATTTT. The V call is TRBV12-5, the J call TRBJ1-5; 7 positions agree with TRBD1. Looked up from germline, CDR1 is LGHNT and CDR2 is FRNRAP. The CDR3 consists of 13 residues. The trim removed 7 bases at V and 6 bases at J, leaving 6 bases unmatched.

J is TRBJ1-1 and V is TRBV27; D unresolved. In germline, CDR1 is MNHEY, CDR2 SMNVEV (reference sequence). Trimming left V 4 bases short and J 0 bases short, with 18 bases between. There are 17 residues in the CDR3. CDR3 sequence: CASSSWMGVGMNTEAFF. CDR3 DNA: TGTGCCAGCAGTTCCTGGATGGGAGTGGGTATGAACACTGAAGCTTTCTTT.

At least ten counts were recorded for this clonotype. This sequence joins TRBV28 and TRBJ2-1; unclear D gene. Germline V gives CDR1 MDHEN, CDR2 SYDVKM. Trimming removed 4 bases from V and 7 bases from J, with 5 bases in between. The CDR3 runs 11 residues. CDR3 sequence (DNA): TGTGCCAGCAGTTATGAGAATGAGCAGTTCTTC. Translated: CASSYENEQFF.

The V and J genes are TRBV9 and TRBJ2-3; no firm D call. The V and J ends lost 0 bases and 0 bases respectively, with 5 bases between them. The CDR3 runs 14 residues. Germline CDR1 reads SGDLS; CDR2 reads YYNGEE. DNA of the CDR3: TGTGCCAGCAGCGTAGGGCAGAGCACAGATACGCAGTATTTT. Residues: CASSVGQSTDTQYF.

In its sample, this clonotype was seen many times. CDR3 nucleotide sequence: TGTGCCAGCAGCCGCGACAGGGTGGGCGTATTCGGCAATGAGCAGTTCTTC. Its protein product is CASSRDRVGVFGNEQFF. The genes are TRBV5-6 and TRBJ2-1, with 7 bases lining up with TRBD1. CDR1 and CDR2 (germline): SGHDT, YYEEEE. Trimming at V came to 4 bases and at J to 6 bases, leaving 16 bases not matched to a gene. The CDR3 sequence is 17 residues long.

This clonotype was recorded at least ten times. This chain uses TRBV19 with TRBJ2-1, with 11 nucleotides matching TRBD1. Germline-derived CDR1 and CDR2 are LNHDA and SQIVND (reference sequence). This CDR3 has 15 amino acids. V gave up 7 bases and J gave up 8 bases; unmatched junction bases: 10. CDR3 nucleotide sequence: TGTGCCAGTACCTCGGACAGGGGGCATGACGATGAGCAGTTCTTC. Protein: CASTSDRGHDDEQFF.

This clonotype was detected many times. The chain recombines TRBV12-3 or TRBV12-4 with TRBJ2-1; D ambiguous. This CDR3 contains 14 residues. The germline V and J ends were trimmed by 2 bases and 6 bases, with 11 bases remaining between them. The CDR3 DNA follows: TGTGCCAGCAGTTTATTGGGCAGCTTCAATGAGCAGTTCTTC. Translating gives CASSLLGSFNEQFF.

This clonotype was detected ten times or more. The gene calls are TRBV7-2 and TRBJ1-2; no clear D. Trimming shortened V by 3 bases and J by 7 bases, and 6 bases separated the two germline ends. The germline V gene encodes CDR1 SGHTA and CDR2 FQGNSA. The CDR3 extends over 11 amino acids. The CDR3, as DNA: TGTGCCAGCAGCTTTCTCCTTGGCTACACCTTC. It specifies CASSFLLGYTF.

This clonotype was observed at least ten times. The chain employs TRBV5-1 and TRBJ1-4; D is ambiguous. The length of the CDR3 is 16 residues. The germline CDR1 and CDR2 sequences are SGHRS and YFSETQ. V shed 2 bases and J shed 0 bases, with 11 bases lying between them. The CDR3 coding sequence is TGCGCCAGCAGCTTCAGAACACCGGCAACTAATGAAAAACTGTTTTTT. Protein: CASSFRTPATNEKLFF.